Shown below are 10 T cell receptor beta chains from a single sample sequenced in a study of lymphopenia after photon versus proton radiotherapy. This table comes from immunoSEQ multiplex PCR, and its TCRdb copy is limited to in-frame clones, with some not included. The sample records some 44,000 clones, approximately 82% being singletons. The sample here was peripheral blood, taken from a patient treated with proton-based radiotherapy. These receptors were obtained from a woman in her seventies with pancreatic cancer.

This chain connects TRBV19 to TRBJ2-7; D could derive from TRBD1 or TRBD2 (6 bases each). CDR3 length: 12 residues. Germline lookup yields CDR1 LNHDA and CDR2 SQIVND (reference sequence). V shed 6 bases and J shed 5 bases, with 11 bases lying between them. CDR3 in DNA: TGTGCCAGTAGCTCTGGGGGGCACGAGCAGTACTTC. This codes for CASSSGGHEQYF.

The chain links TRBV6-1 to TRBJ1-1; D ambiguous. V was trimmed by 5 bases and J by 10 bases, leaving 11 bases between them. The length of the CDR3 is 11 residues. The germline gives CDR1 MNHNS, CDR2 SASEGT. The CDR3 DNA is TGTGCCAGCAGTCCGGTGGTCGGAGCTTTCTTT. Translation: CASSPVVGAFF.

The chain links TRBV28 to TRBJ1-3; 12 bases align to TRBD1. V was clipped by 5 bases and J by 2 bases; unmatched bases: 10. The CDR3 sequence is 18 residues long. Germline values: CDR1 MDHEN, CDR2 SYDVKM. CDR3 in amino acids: CASSPGTGGGWAGNTIYF. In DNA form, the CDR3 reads TGTGCCAGCAGTCCCGGGACAGGGGGCGGGTGGGCTGGAAACACCATATATTTT.

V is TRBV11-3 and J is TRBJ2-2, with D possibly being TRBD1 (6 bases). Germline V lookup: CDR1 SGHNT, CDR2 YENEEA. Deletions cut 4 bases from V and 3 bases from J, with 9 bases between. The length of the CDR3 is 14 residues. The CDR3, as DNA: TGTGCCAGCAGCTCCTACAGGGACACCGGGGAGCTGTTTTTT. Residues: CASSSYRDTGELFF.

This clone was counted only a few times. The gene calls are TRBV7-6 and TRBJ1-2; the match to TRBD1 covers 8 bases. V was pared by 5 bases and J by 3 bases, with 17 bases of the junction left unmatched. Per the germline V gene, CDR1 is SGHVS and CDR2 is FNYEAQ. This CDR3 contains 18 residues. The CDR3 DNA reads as TGTGCCAGCAGCCCGCCCTCCTGGGTGGACAGGGCGGACTATGGCTACACCTTC. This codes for CASSPPSWVDRADYGYTF.

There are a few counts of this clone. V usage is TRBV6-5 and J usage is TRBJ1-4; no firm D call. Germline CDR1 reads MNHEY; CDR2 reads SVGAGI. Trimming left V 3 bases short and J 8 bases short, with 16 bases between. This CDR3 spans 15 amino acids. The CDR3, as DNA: TGTGCCAGCAGTTATATGGGCATTGTAGGCGAAAAACTGTTTTTT. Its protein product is CASSYMGIVGEKLFF.

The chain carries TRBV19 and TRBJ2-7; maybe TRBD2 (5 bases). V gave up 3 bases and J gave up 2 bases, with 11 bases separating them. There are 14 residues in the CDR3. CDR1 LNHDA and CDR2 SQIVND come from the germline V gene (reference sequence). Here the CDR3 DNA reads TGTGCCAGTAGTATTGGACTGGGAGCCTACGAGCAGTACTTC. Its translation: CASSIGLGAYEQYF.

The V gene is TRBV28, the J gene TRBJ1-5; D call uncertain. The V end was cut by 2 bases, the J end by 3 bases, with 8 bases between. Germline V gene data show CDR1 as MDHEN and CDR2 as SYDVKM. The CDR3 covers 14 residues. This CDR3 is CASSLAGINQPQHF. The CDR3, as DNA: TGTGCCAGCAGTTTAGCGGGAATCAATCAGCCCCAGCATTTT.

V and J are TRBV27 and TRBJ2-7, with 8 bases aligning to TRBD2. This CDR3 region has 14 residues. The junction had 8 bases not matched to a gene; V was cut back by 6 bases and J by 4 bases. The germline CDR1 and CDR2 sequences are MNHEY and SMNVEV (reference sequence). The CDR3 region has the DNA TGTGCCAGCAGATCATTAGCGGGATTATACGAGCAGTACTTC. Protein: CASRSLAGLYEQYF.

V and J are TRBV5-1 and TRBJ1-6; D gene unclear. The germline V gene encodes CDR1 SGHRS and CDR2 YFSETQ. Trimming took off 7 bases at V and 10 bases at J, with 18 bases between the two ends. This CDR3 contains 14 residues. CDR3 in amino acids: CASGPPSPGSPLHF. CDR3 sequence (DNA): TGCGCCAGCGGACCCCCAAGCCCGGGCTCACCCCTCCACTTT.